The 14 T cell receptor beta chains presented below share a single source sample, sequenced in a study of blood T cell repertoires in COVID-19 (dated by TCRdb to the early 2020s). Library creation used the immunoSEQ multiplex PCR assay. The clones in this table, taken by TCRdb from immuneACCESS, are in-frame only. Not every clone is retained; where verified, under half of the shortfall comes from an unresolved V gene, and the cause of the rest is unknown. For this sample there are 99,000 or so clones; roughly 82% appear just once. The ten largest clones capture 4% to 6% of the sample. The sequencing input was peripheral blood. All receptors come from a man in his fifties or sixties with acute or convalescent COVID-19.

The rearrangement uses TRBV30 and TRBJ2-5, with D possibly TRBD1 on 6 matching bases. The CDR3 runs 12 residues. Germline CDR1 GTSNPN, CDR2 SVGIG (reference sequence). The V end lost 2 bases, the J end lost 6 bases, and 10 bases lay between the germline ends. CDR3: CAWSNREKTQYF. The CDR3 DNA reads as TGTGCCTGGAGTAACAGGGAAAAGACCCAGTACTTC.

This rearrangement joins TRBV18 to TRBJ1-1; D possibly corresponds to TRBD1 (6 bases). Germline values: CDR1 KGHSH, CDR2 LQKENI. V was clipped by 6 bases and J by 2 bases, with 16 bases between them. The CDR3 is 15 residues long. The CDR3 DNA follows: TGTGCCAGCTCCGGACAGAAGGCTGTAAACACTGAAGCTTTCTTT. This encodes CASSGQKAVNTEAFF.

The chain recombines TRBV29-1 with TRBJ1-2; TRBD1 agrees at 8 bases. This CDR3 is built from 14 residues. In germline, CDR1 is SQVTM, CDR2 ANQGSEA. V shed 0 bases and J 3 bases; nucleotides not matched to a gene: 3. In DNA form, the CDR3 reads TGCAGCGTTGAAGATCCGGGACAGGACTATGGCTACACCTTC. This translates into CSVEDPGQDYGYTF.

V usage is TRBV12-5 and J usage is TRBJ1-5; 12 bases fit TRBD1. The length of the CDR3 is 17 residues. The junction had 9 bases not matched to a gene; V was cut back by 4 bases and J by 5 bases. CDR1 LGHNT and CDR2 FRNRAP come from the germline V gene. CDR3 nucleotide sequence: TGTGCTAGTGGTTCGCCTATGGGGACAGGGGGCGATCAGCCCCAGCATTTT. This codes for CASGSPMGTGGDQPQHF.

This chain links TRBV7-3 with TRBJ2-1, with TRBD2 as a possible D gene (5 bases). This CDR3 region has 17 residues. Germline V gene sequence: CDR1 SGHTA, CDR2 FQGTGA. Trimming cost V 3 bases and J 1 base, with 16 bases left between them. The CDR3 sequence: CASSLTEARSSYNEQFF. CDR3 in DNA: TGTGCCAGCAGCTTGACGGAGGCCAGGAGTTCCTACAATGAGCAGTTCTTC.

This clone has only one observation. The rearrangement joins TRBV7-2 to TRBJ2-3; 10 nucleotides agree with TRBD1. Germline-derived CDR1 and CDR2 are SGHTA and FQGNSA. The J segment lost 6 bases and the V segment lost 0 bases, leaving 3 bases of the junction unmatched. The CDR3 runs to 15 residues. DNA of the CDR3: TGTGCCAGCAGCTTAGCGACAGGGGGCTGGGATACGCAGTATTTT. Encoded protein: CASSLATGGWDTQYF.

This clone was seen just once. The V call is TRBV15, the J call TRBJ2-1, with D unclear. Trimming removed 4 bases from V and 10 bases from J, with 11 bases in between. The CDR3 is made up of 12 amino acids. Germline V gene lookup returns CDR1 LNHNV and CDR2 YYDKDF (reference sequence). This chain's CDR3 is CATSNNEWEQFF. Written as DNA, the CDR3 is TGTGCCACCAGCAACAACGAATGGGAGCAGTTCTTC. Filled out from reference TRBV15 and TRBJ2-1, the complete variable domain reads DAMVIQNPRYQVTQFGKPVTLSCSQTLNHNVMYWYQQKSSQAPKLLFHYYDKDFNNEADTPDNFQSRRPNTSFCFLDIRSPGLGDTAMYLCATSNNEWEQFFGPGTRLTVL.

V and J are TRBV3-1 (or the pseudogene TRBV3-2) and TRBJ2-6; D not certain. Looked up from germline, CDR1 is LGHDT and CDR2 is YNNKEL (reference sequence). This CDR3 is 14 amino acids long. V lost 0 bases and J 4 bases, leaving 4 bases between the germline ends. The CDR3 region has the DNA TGTGCCAGCAGCCAAGAACAGGGGGCCAACGTCCTGACTTTC. Residues: CASSQEQGANVLTF.

The rearrangement links TRBV5-1 to TRBJ2-5; D ambiguous. The CDR3 consists of 17 residues. Trimming removed 0 bases from V and 5 bases from J, with 20 bases in between. Germline CDR1 reads SGHRS; CDR2 reads YFSETQ. The CDR3 nucleotides are TGCGCCAGCAGCTTGGCCTTTGGTCCCCCGAACGGGGAGACCCAGTACTTC. This codes for CASSLAFGPPNGETQYF.

This chain uses TRBV3-1 (or the pseudogene TRBV3-2) with TRBJ2-2, with a weak D call TRBD1 (5 bases). The V gene lost 1 base and the J gene lost 5 bases, with 17 bases spanning the gap. CDR1 and CDR2 from the germline V gene are LGHDT and YNNKEL (reference sequence). The CDR3 is 17 residues long. Here the CDR3 DNA reads TGTGCCAGCAGCCAAGTCGGCCAGGGTAAGAGGACCGGGGAGCTGTTTTTT. Amino acids: CASSQVGQGKRTGELFF.

In its sample, this clone was seen once. The chain recombines TRBV6-2 or TRBV6-3 with TRBJ2-7; TRBD2 agrees at 8 bases. This CDR3 comprises 16 residues. V shed 0 bases, J shed 0 bases, and the junction held 4 bases outside the gene matches. Looked up from germline, CDR1 is MNHEY and CDR2 is SVGEGT. The CDR3 is CASSYSPGGASYEQYF. CDR3 DNA sequence: TGTGCCAGCAGTTACTCCCCGGGGGGGGCCTCCTACGAGCAGTACTTC.

The J gene is TRBJ2-3, the V gene TRBV7-2; D is undetermined. CDR1 SGHTA and CDR2 FQGNSA come from the germline V gene. Trimming cost V 2 bases and J 2 bases, with 8 bases left between them. The length of the CDR3 is 14 residues. The DNA of the CDR3 is TGTGCCAGCAGCTTACCAGGTCTCACAGATACGCAGTATTTT. Translated: CASSLPGLTDTQYF. Full variable domain (missing parts from reference TRBV7-2 and TRBJ2-3): GAGVSQSPSNKVTEKGKDVELRCDPISGHTALYWYRQSLGQGLEFLIYFQGNSAPDKSGLPSDRFSAERTGGSVSTLTIQRTQQEDSAVYLCASSLPGLTDTQYFGPGTRLTVL.

Many counts were recorded for this clone. The chain recombines TRBV6-6 with TRBJ2-2; D ambiguous. Germline V gene sequence: CDR1 MNHNY, CDR2 SVGAGI (reference sequence). Trimming shortened V by 1 base and J by 2 bases, and 8 bases separated the two germline ends. The CDR3 has 15 amino acids. CDR3 DNA: TGTGCCAGCAGTTACTTTGGGCCTAACACCGGGGAGCTGTTTTTT. Translating it yields CASSYFGPNTGELFF.

The chain is built from TRBV5-1 and TRBJ2-1, with a tentative D call TRBD2 (6 bases). The V end lost 4 bases, the J end lost 8 bases, and 16 bases lay between the germline ends. CDR1 SGHRS and CDR2 YFSETQ come from the germline V gene. This CDR3 comprises 14 residues. The CDR3 bases are TGCGCCAGCAGCCGTGACCCTTCGGGGGATGAGCAGTTCTTC. Translation: CASSRDPSGDEQFF. Full variable domain (missing parts from reference TRBV5-1 and TRBJ2-1): KAGVTQTPRYLIKTRGQQVTLSCSPISGHRSVSWYQQTPGQGLQFLFEYFSETQRNKGNFPGRFSGRQFSNSRSEMNVSTLELGDSALYLCASSRDPSGDEQFFGPGTRLTVL.